The 27 T cell receptor beta chains below come from one sample, sequenced in a study of blood T cell repertoires in COVID-19. Sequencing was performed with immunoSEQ multiplex PCR; in TCRdb, only in-frame clones are kept and a portion is missing. The sample records about 180,000 clones, around nine tenths being singletons. Sequenced: peripheral blood. The receptors originated from a man aged 55 to 69 with COVID-19, enrolled during active disease.

CDR3 in amino acids: CASSPGTGNSPLHF. CDR3 in DNA: TGTGCCAGTAGTCCCGGGACAGGCAACTCACCCCTCCACTTT. The chain is built from TRBV19 and TRBJ1-6; 8 bases are shared with TRBD1. The germline V gene has CDR1 LNHDA and CDR2 SQIVND (reference sequence). The V and J ends lost 5 bases and 10 bases, in that order; junction bases with no gene match: 7. The CDR3 is 14 amino acids.

CDR3 DNA sequence: TGTGCCAGCAGTGAAATTTGGGGCAGTTCCTACGAGCAGTACTTC. It translates to CASSEIWGSSYEQYF. V gene TRBV6-1 combines with J gene TRBJ2-7; D is possibly TRBD1 (5 bases). Trimming stripped 2 bases from V and 1 base from J, with 12 bases between. The germline CDR1 and CDR2 sequences are MNHNS and SASEGT. The CDR3 sequence is 15 residues long.

V usage is TRBV3-1 (or the pseudogene TRBV3-2) and J usage is TRBJ1-2; TRBD1 matches at 11 bases. Germline values: CDR1 LGHDT, CDR2 YNNKEL (reference sequence). The V and J ends lost 4 bases and 7 bases, in that order; junction bases with no gene match: 5. CDR3 length: 14 residues. This chain's CDR3 is CASSRGQGASGYTF. CDR3 DNA sequence: TGTGCCAGCAGCCGAGGACAGGGGGCGAGTGGCTACACCTTC.

The chain carries TRBV11-3 and TRBJ2-1; TRBD1 matches at 7 bases. The ends lost 5 bases at V and 0 bases at J; junction bases unmatched: 1. CDR1 and CDR2 from the germline V gene are SGHNT and YENEEA. This CDR3 comprises 14 residues. CDR3 sequence: CASSPGGSYNEQFF. The CDR3 coding sequence is TGTGCCAGCAGCCCAGGGGGCTCCTACAATGAGCAGTTCTTC.

This chain links TRBV2 with TRBJ2-3; a weak D match, TRBD1 (5 bases). CDR3 length: 14 residues. V was trimmed by 8 bases and J by 4 bases, leaving 16 bases between them. Per germline, CDR1 SNHLY and CDR2 FYNNEI. The CDR3 loop reads CASWLLRGSDTQYF. CDR3 nucleotides: TGTGCCAGCTGGCTTCTAAGGGGTTCAGATACGCAGTATTTT.

This clone showed up just a few times. The chain recombines TRBV25-1 with TRBJ2-7; 8 bases fit TRBD1. J gave up 6 bases and V 6 bases, and 1 base lay outside the gene matches. From germline, CDR1 is MGHDK and CDR2 SYGVNS. This CDR3 is 11 amino acids long. The chain's CDR3 is CASSRGLEQYF. CDR3 nucleotide sequence: TGTGCCAGCAGCAGGGGGCTCGAGCAGTACTTC.

This clone occurred a few times. The rearrangement uses TRBV9 and TRBJ1-1; D call uncertain. Germline CDR1 and CDR2: SGDLS and YYNGEE. Trimming took off 1 base at V and 0 bases at J, with 10 bases between the two ends. CDR3 length: 15 residues. CDR3 sequence reads: CASSVNARMNTEAFF. CDR3 DNA: TGTGCCAGCAGCGTAAATGCCAGGATGAACACTGAAGCTTTCTTT.

This clone was picked up a small number of times. The chain uses TRBV7-9 and TRBJ2-7, with TRBD2 identical over 10 bases. CDR3 length equals 14 residues. The V gene's germline CDR1 is SEHNR and CDR2 FQNEAQ (reference sequence). V was pared by 0 bases and J by 4 bases, with 0 bases of the junction left unmatched. CDR3 sequence: CASSLASGGYEQYF. The CDR3 bases are TGTGCCAGCAGCTTAGCTAGCGGGGGGTACGAGCAGTACTTC.

J is TRBJ2-2 and V is TRBV3-1 (or the pseudogene TRBV3-2), with 12 positions matching TRBD1. J was trimmed by 7 bases and V by 4 bases; bases with no gene match: 7. The germline V gene encodes CDR1 LGHDT and CDR2 YNNKEL (reference sequence). The CDR3 consists of 16 residues. CDR3 bases: TGTGCCAGCAGCCCCGGGACAGGGGGCTATGGCGGGGAGCTGTTTTTT. Protein: CASSPGTGGYGGELFF.

CDR3 amino acids: CATRGQGNYGYTF. The CDR3 nucleotides read TGTGCCACCAGGGGACAGGGAAACTATGGCTACACCTTC. The chain carries TRBV24-1 and TRBJ1-2; TRBD1 matches at 9 bases. CDR3 length: 13 residues. Losses at the gene ends were 7 bases for V and 2 bases for J; bases not matched to a gene: 1. CDR1 is KGHDR and CDR2 is SFDVKD in the germline V gene.

The V and J genes are TRBV5-6 and TRBJ1-2, with TRBD1 identical over 9 bases. The CDR3 is made up of 15 amino acids. The junction had 8 bases not matched to a gene; V was cut back by 4 bases and J by 4 bases. The V gene's germline CDR1 is SGHDT and CDR2 YYEEEE. The CDR3 reads CASSPGQGRLYGYTF. DNA of the CDR3: TGTGCCAGCAGCCCGGGACAGGGTAGACTCTATGGCTACACCTTC.

This clone was found a few times. The rearrangement joins TRBV19 to TRBJ1-2; D uncertain. The germline V gene has CDR1 LNHDA and CDR2 SQIVND (reference sequence). The CDR3 loop spans 14 amino acids. V lost 3 bases to trimming and J lost 4 bases, with 12 bases between them. DNA for the CDR3: TGTGCCAGTAGTATTTTTCGGGAAACCTATGGCTACACCTTC. Its protein product is CASSIFRETYGYTF.

A few counts support this clone. This chain links TRBV6-1 with TRBJ1-5; tentatively, D is TRBD1 (6 bases). Germline V gene sequence: CDR1 MNHNS, CDR2 SASEGT. Between the trimmed V and J ends, which lost 3 bases and 10 bases, there was a span of 19 bases. There are 15 residues in the CDR3. The DNA of the CDR3 is TGTGCCAGCAGTGAGGGGACACTCGGCGGGCCTCCCCAGCATTTT. Amino acids: CASSEGTLGGPPQHF.

The genes are TRBV4-1 and TRBJ1-4, with 9 bases fitting TRBD1. The germline V gene encodes CDR1 MGHRA and CDR2 YSYEKL. The CDR3 is 16 amino acids. V trimming: 3 bases; J trimming: 3 bases; junction bases outside the gene matches: 5. CDR3 DNA sequence: TGCGCCAGCAGCCAGCTACAGGGGGCAGCTAATGAAAAACTGTTTTTT. Its protein product is CASSQLQGAANEKLFF.

The chain has TRBV2 and TRBJ2-5; 7 positions match TRBD1. CDR3 length: 15 residues. The germline V gene encodes CDR1 SNHLY and CDR2 FYNNEI. Unmatched junction bases numbered 9, after V lost 6 bases and J lost 2 bases. The CDR3 DNA is TGTGCCAGCAGGCCCCGGGACAGTAATCAAGAGACCCAGTACTTC. As protein: CASRPRDSNQETQYF.

V gene TRBV7-9 combines with J gene TRBJ1-5; 9 nucleotides line up with TRBD1. Germline CDR1 reads SEHNR; CDR2 reads FQNEAQ (reference sequence). V was clipped by 5 bases and J by 5 bases; unmatched bases: 16. The CDR3 totals 18 residues. The DNA for the CDR3 is TGTGCCAGCAGCCACCTTGGAGGGACAGGGCTCGCTCATCAGCCCCAGCATTTT. As protein: CASSHLGGTGLAHQPQHF.

The chain is built from TRBV11-1 and TRBJ2-1; no definite D call. There are 13 residues in the CDR3. The germline V and J ends were trimmed by 3 bases and 5 bases, with 8 bases remaining between them. In germline, CDR1 is SGHAT, CDR2 FQDESV (reference sequence). The CDR3 DNA follows: TGTGCCAGCAGCTTCGACACAGACAATGAGCAGTTCTTC. Translated, it gives CASSFDTDNEQFF.

This clone was detected only a few times. CDR3 region: CASSPGGANVLTF. Here the CDR3 DNA reads TGTGCCAGCAGCCCCGGGGGGGCCAACGTCCTGACTTTC. This chain connects TRBV11-3 to TRBJ2-6; no clear D. V dropped 5 bases and J dropped 4 bases, with 6 bases sitting between them. Looked up from germline, CDR1 is SGHNT and CDR2 is YENEEA. The CDR3 is 13 amino acids.

V and J are TRBV27 and TRBJ1-5; D is possibly TRBD1 (6 bases). In germline, CDR1 is MNHEY, CDR2 SMNVEV (reference sequence). V gave up 2 bases and J gave up 7 bases, with 12 bases separating them. The CDR3 contains 14 residues. The CDR3 DNA reads TGTGCCAGCAGTTTAGGCAGGGGTAACCAGCCCCAGCATTTT. Residues: CASSLGRGNQPQHF.

The chain joins TRBV9 to TRBJ1-2; 8 nucleotides align to TRBD1. V dropped 3 bases and J dropped 8; count of bases not matched to a gene: 9. The CDR3 has 14 residues. Per germline, CDR1 SGDLS and CDR2 YYNGEE. DNA of the CDR3: TGTGCCAGCAGCGAGGGGCAGGGGGCGACAGGCTACACCTTC. Its protein is CASSEGQGATGYTF.

The CDR3 DNA follows: TGTGCCAGCAGTCGGGATCAGCAAGAGACCCAGTACTTC. The encoded protein is CASSRDQQETQYF. V gene TRBV12-3 or TRBV12-4 combines with J gene TRBJ2-5, with D maybe TRBD2 (5 bases). V was pared by 5 bases and J by 2 bases, with 9 bases between. This CDR3 is built from 13 residues.

The V call is TRBV11-2, the J call TRBJ1-1; 7 nucleotides line up with TRBD1. The CDR3 has 14 amino acids. Trimming removed 5 bases from V and 4 bases from J; junction bases left unmatched: 7. CDR1 is SGHAT, CDR2 FQNNGV, per germline. CDR3 coding DNA: TGTGCCAGCAGCCCCCCCCGGGACAGCACTGAAGCTTTCTTT. Amino acids: CASSPPRDSTEAFF.

V usage is TRBV28 and J usage is TRBJ2-5; 9 bases agree with TRBD2. The trim removed 8 bases at V and 5 bases at J, leaving 6 bases unmatched. The CDR3 length is 13 residues. Germline V CDR1 and CDR2: MDHEN, SYDVKM. CDR3 DNA sequence: TGTGCCAGCGTCCGGACTAGCGTTGAGACCCAGTACTTC. Translating it yields CASVRTSVETQYF.

The chain has TRBV6-5 and TRBJ2-7, with 10 bases aligning to TRBD2. Germline V lookup: CDR1 MNHEY, CDR2 SVGAGI. The CDR3 sequence is 15 residues long. V shed 6 bases, J shed 4 bases, and the junction held 9 bases outside the gene matches. The CDR3 loop reads CASRYRTSGPYEQYF. The CDR3 coding sequence is TGTGCCAGCAGGTACAGGACTAGCGGACCGTACGAGCAGTACTTC.

This clone appeared a single time. The chain employs TRBV6-4 and TRBJ2-2, with D tentatively TRBD1 (5 bases). This CDR3 contains 14 residues. Germline values: CDR1 MRHNA, CDR2 SNTAGT. V lost 5 bases and J lost 1, with 8 bases in between. The CDR3 region is CASSITGNTGELFF. CDR3 DNA sequence: TGTGCCAGCAGTATAACAGGGAACACCGGGGAGCTGTTTTTT.

The chain is built from TRBV2 and TRBJ1-2, with 9 positions matching TRBD1. CDR1 and CDR2 (germline): SNHLY, FYNNEI. Trimming removed 6 bases from V and 4 bases from J; junction bases left unmatched: 6. The CDR3 totals 14 residues. The CDR3 region has the DNA TGTGCCAGCAGGGGACAGGGTAAAGGCTATGGCTACACCTTC. It encodes CASRGQGKGYGYTF.

V gene TRBV5-1 combines with J gene TRBJ1-2, with 7 bases aligning to TRBD1. The germline gives CDR1 SGHRS, CDR2 YFSETQ. V gave up 5 bases and J gave up 0 bases; unmatched junction bases: 7. The CDR3 spans 15 residues. CDR3 region: CASRPGTVTNYGYTF. The CDR3 nucleotides are TGCGCCAGCAGGCCCGGGACAGTAACTAACTATGGCTACACCTTC. Variable domain in full (rest from reference TRBV5-1 and TRBJ1-2): KAGVTQTPRYLIKTRGQQVTLSCSPISGHRSVSWYQQTPGQGLQFLFEYFSETQRNKGNFPGRFSGRQFSNSRSEMNVSTLELGDSALYLCASRPGTVTNYGYTFGSGTRLTVV.